A selection of T cell receptor beta chains follows, all from one sample in a study of neurological immune-mediated disorders. TCRdb reprocessed the 5' RACE reads via MiXCR and lists one record per CDR3 protein. The repertoire holds about 24,000 distinct CDR3 sequences, with roughly 12% as singletons. Sequenced material: PBMCs. These receptors were obtained from a woman aged 40 to 50 with HTLV-1-associated myelopathy (HAM/TSP). CDR3s include the opening cysteine and the closing phenylalanine or tryptophan. Each record gives: V gene, CDR3 length, D gene, J gene, clone size, CDR3 protein, CDR3 DNA. D genes are given only for firm matches. Where a row states a size, it is once, few, many or the class of an expanded clone; other rows omit it.

v_call: TRBV5-5; cdr3_length: 17; d_call: TRBD2; j_call: TRBJ2-3; clone_size: many; cdr3_aa: CASSKRGTTLSTDTQYF; cdr3_nt: TGTGCCAGCAGCAAGCGGGGTACGACCCTTAGCACAGATACGCAGTATTTT
v_call: TRBV20-1; cdr3_length: 11; d_call: -; j_call: TRBJ1-5; clone_size: many; cdr3_aa: CSARDPWAQHF; cdr3_nt: TGCAGTGCTAGAGATCCCTGGGCCCAGCATTTT
v_call: TRBV7-9; cdr3_length: 12; d_call: -; j_call: TRBJ1-2; clone_size: medium-sized; cdr3_aa: CASSLTYRAQTF; cdr3_nt: TGTGCCAGCAGCTTAACGTACCGGGCTCAGACCTTC
v_call: TRBV7-2; cdr3_length: 15; d_call: TRBD2; j_call: TRBJ2-3; clone_size: many; cdr3_aa: CASSYSGGAADTQYF; cdr3_nt: TGTGCCAGCAGCTATAGCGGGGGTGCGGCAGATACGCAGTATTTT
v_call: TRBV5-6; cdr3_length: 13; d_call: -; j_call: TRBJ2-5; clone_size: many; cdr3_aa: CASSKQSQETQYF; cdr3_nt: TGTGCCAGCAGCAAACAGTCCCAAGAGACCCAGTACTTC
v_call: TRBV24-1; cdr3_length: 16; d_call: TRBD1; j_call: TRBJ2-3; clone_size: -; cdr3_aa: CATSDGDRPITDTQYF; cdr3_nt: TGTGCCACCAGTGATGGGGACAGACCCATCACAGATACGCAGTATTTT
v_call: TRBV7-8; cdr3_length: 15; d_call: TRBD1; j_call: TRBJ1-4; clone_size: many; cdr3_aa: CASSPMTGVNEKLFF; cdr3_nt: TGTGCCAGCAGCCCTATGACAGGGGTTAATGAAAAACTGTTTTTT
v_call: TRBV11-2; cdr3_length: 16; d_call: TRBD1; j_call: TRBJ1-3; clone_size: many; cdr3_aa: CASSLRGDSSINTIYF; cdr3_nt: TGTGCCAGCAGCTTAAGGGGGGACAGTTCGATAAACACCATATATTTT
v_call: TRBV3-1; cdr3_length: 11; d_call: TRBD2; j_call: TRBJ2-1; clone_size: -; cdr3_aa: CASQGGTSEFF; cdr3_nt: TGTGCCAGCCAAGGCGGGACTAGCGAGTTCTTC
v_call: TRBV5-5; cdr3_length: 15; d_call: TRBD1; j_call: TRBJ1-6; clone_size: -; cdr3_aa: CASSLFDRENSPLHF; cdr3_nt: TGTGCCAGCAGCTTGTTTGACAGGGAGAATTCACCCCTCCACTTT
v_call: TRBV5-1; cdr3_length: 15; d_call: -; j_call: TRBJ2-6; clone_size: many; cdr3_aa: CASSLEGSGANVLTF; cdr3_nt: TGCGCCAGCAGCTTAGAGGGCTCCGGGGCCAACGTCCTGACTTTC
v_call: TRBV10-3; cdr3_length: 16; d_call: -; j_call: TRBJ1-3; clone_size: many; cdr3_aa: CAISEPIQFSGNTIYF; cdr3_nt: TGTGCCATCAGCGAACCTATACAGTTCTCTGGAAACACCATATATTTT
v_call: TRBV18; cdr3_length: 14; d_call: TRBD1; j_call: TRBJ2-7; clone_size: -; cdr3_aa: CAISLSGTGNEQNF; cdr3_nt: TGTGCCATCTCCCTGTCCGGGACAGGGAACGAGCAGAACTTC
v_call: TRBV4-3; cdr3_length: 16; d_call: TRBD2; j_call: TRBJ2-2; clone_size: many; cdr3_aa: CASSQVRGSDTGELFF; cdr3_nt: TGCGCCAGCAGCCAAGTTCGCGGGAGCGACACCGGGGAGCTGTTTTTT
v_call: TRBV2; cdr3_length: 15; d_call: TRBD1; j_call: TRBJ1-5; clone_size: -; cdr3_aa: CASSVGQGRNQPQHF; cdr3_nt: TGTGCCAGCAGTGTCGGACAGGGGAGGAATCAGCCCCAGCATTTT
v_call: TRBV3-1; cdr3_length: 17; d_call: TRBD2; j_call: TRBJ2-2; clone_size: few; cdr3_aa: CASSQGSVGGDTGELFF; cdr3_nt: TGTGCCAGCAGCCAAGGATCGGTCGGGGGGGACACCGGGGAGCTGTTTTTT
v_call: TRBV10-3; cdr3_length: 13; d_call: TRBD2; j_call: TRBJ2-1; clone_size: -; cdr3_aa: CASRGTSGDEQFF; cdr3_nt: TGTGCCAGTCGTGGGACTAGCGGAGATGAGCAGTTCTTC
v_call: TRBV12-3/TRBV12-4; cdr3_length: 14; d_call: -; j_call: TRBJ1-5; clone_size: many; cdr3_aa: CASSRQASNQPQHF; cdr3_nt: TGTGCCAGCAGTCGACAGGCTAGCAATCAGCCCCAGCATTTT
v_call: TRBV12-3/TRBV12-4; cdr3_length: 15; d_call: -; j_call: TRBJ1-6; clone_size: many; cdr3_aa: CASSPRVISNSPLHF; cdr3_nt: TGTGCCAGCAGTCCCCGGGTCATCAGCAATTCACCCCTCCACTTT
v_call: TRBV5-1; cdr3_length: 16; d_call: -; j_call: TRBJ2-3; clone_size: many; cdr3_aa: CASSLASRGAPDTQYF; cdr3_nt: TGCGCCAGCAGCTTGGCCTCGCGGGGTGCCCCAGATACGCAGTATTTT
v_call: TRBV10-2; cdr3_length: 15; d_call: TRBD2; j_call: TRBJ2-7; clone_size: -; cdr3_aa: CASSNIVGGNYEQYF; cdr3_nt: TGCGCCAGCAGTAATATCGTGGGGGGGAACTACGAGCAGTACTTC
v_call: TRBV12-3/TRBV12-4; cdr3_length: 14; d_call: -; j_call: TRBJ1-1; clone_size: once; cdr3_aa: CDSSLSGISHEAFF; cdr3_nt: TGTGACAGCAGTTTATCCGGGATTAGTCATGAAGCTTTCTTT
v_call: TRBV5-1; cdr3_length: 14; d_call: -; j_call: TRBJ2-4; clone_size: many; cdr3_aa: CASSAGSAKNIQYF; cdr3_nt: TGCGCCAGCAGCGCGGGATCGGCCAAAAACATTCAGTACTTC
v_call: TRBV10-2; cdr3_length: 15; d_call: -; j_call: TRBJ2-5; clone_size: medium-sized; cdr3_aa: CASTPPGENVKTQYF; cdr3_nt: TGCGCCAGCACCCCGCCAGGGGAAAACGTAAAGACCCAGTACTTC
v_call: TRBV2; cdr3_length: 14; d_call: TRBD1; j_call: TRBJ2-7; clone_size: many; cdr3_aa: CASRQAGGSYEQYF; cdr3_nt: TGTGCCAGCCGCCAGGCAGGGGGTTCCTACGAGCAGTACTTC
v_call: TRBV5-1; cdr3_length: 15; d_call: -; j_call: TRBJ2-6; clone_size: many; cdr3_aa: CASSPNLSGANVLTF; cdr3_nt: TGCGCCAGCAGCCCGAACCTTTCTGGGGCCAACGTCCTGACTTTC
v_call: TRBV20-1; cdr3_length: 14; d_call: -; j_call: TRBJ2-5; clone_size: medium-sized; cdr3_aa: CSARDLRNQETQYF; cdr3_nt: TGCAGTGCTAGAGATCTCAGGAACCAAGAGACCCAGTACTTC
v_call: TRBV20-1; cdr3_length: 13; d_call: -; j_call: TRBJ1-2; clone_size: medium-sized; cdr3_aa: CSARDPGSYGYTF; cdr3_nt: TGCAGTGCTAGAGATCCAGGGAGCTATGGCTACACCTTC
v_call: TRBV5-1; cdr3_length: 13; d_call: -; j_call: TRBJ1-6; clone_size: many; cdr3_aa: CASSADGLVPLHF; cdr3_nt: TGCGCCAGCAGCGCTGACGGTCTTGTCCCCCTCCACTTT
v_call: TRBV20-1; cdr3_length: 14; d_call: -; j_call: TRBJ1-2; clone_size: many; cdr3_aa: CSARVSGGIYGYTF; cdr3_nt: TGCAGTGCTAGAGTTTCCGGGGGAATCTATGGCTACACCTTC
v_call: TRBV5-1; cdr3_length: 15; d_call: TRBD1; j_call: TRBJ1-1; clone_size: many; cdr3_aa: CASSRGTGGGTEAFF; cdr3_nt: TGCGCCAGCAGCCGGGGGACAGGGGGCGGCACTGAAGCTTTCTTT
v_call: TRBV5-1; cdr3_length: 16; d_call: TRBD2; j_call: TRBJ2-3; clone_size: many; cdr3_aa: CASSLEGAGISDTQYF; cdr3_nt: TGCGCCAGCAGCTTGGAAGGAGCGGGGATATCAGATACGCAGTATTTT
v_call: TRBV25-1; cdr3_length: 16; d_call: TRBD1; j_call: TRBJ2-5; clone_size: many; cdr3_aa: CASSEFTGTGQETQYF; cdr3_nt: TGTGCCAGCAGTGAATTTACCGGGACAGGTCAAGAGACCCAGTACTTC
v_call: TRBV6-5; cdr3_length: 18; d_call: TRBD2; j_call: TRBJ2-6; clone_size: many; cdr3_aa: CASSYSGLVPSGANVLTF; cdr3_nt: TGTGCCAGCAGTTACTCGGGACTAGTCCCCTCTGGGGCCAACGTCCTGACTTTC
v_call: TRBV25-1; cdr3_length: 16; d_call: -; j_call: TRBJ2-2; clone_size: many; cdr3_aa: CASSELWTANTGELFF; cdr3_nt: TGTGCCAGCAGTGAATTGTGGACAGCGAACACCGGGGAGCTGTTTTTT
v_call: TRBV15; cdr3_length: 14; d_call: -; j_call: TRBJ1-1; clone_size: many; cdr3_aa: CATSRDQVTTGAFF; cdr3_nt: TGTGCCACCAGCAGAGATCAGGTGACCACGGGAGCTTTCTTT
v_call: TRBV29-1; cdr3_length: 18; d_call: TRBD2; j_call: TRBJ2-7; clone_size: many; cdr3_aa: CSVERAGGTSGLSYEQYF; cdr3_nt: TGCAGCGTTGAACGTGCGGGGGGGACTAGCGGGTTGAGCTACGAGCAGTACTTC
v_call: TRBV9; cdr3_length: 16; d_call: -; j_call: TRBJ1-4; clone_size: -; cdr3_aa: CASSVDQGRTNEKLFF; cdr3_nt: TGTGCCAGCAGCGTAGACCAGGGTCGCACTAATGAAAAACTGTTTTTT
v_call: TRBV29-1; cdr3_length: 11; d_call: -; j_call: TRBJ2-3; clone_size: many; cdr3_aa: CSVWEADTQYF; cdr3_nt: TGCAGCGTTTGGGAAGCTGATACGCAGTATTTT
v_call: TRBV5-1; cdr3_length: 15; d_call: -; j_call: TRBJ2-7; clone_size: many; cdr3_aa: CASSDDGASSYEQYF; cdr3_nt: TGCGCCAGCAGCGACGACGGGGCGAGCTCCTACGAGCAGTACTTC
v_call: TRBV5-1; cdr3_length: 14; d_call: -; j_call: TRBJ2-3; clone_size: many; cdr3_aa: CASRARARTDTQYF; cdr3_nt: TGCGCCAGCAGGGCGCGGGCTCGCACAGATACGCAGTATTTT
v_call: TRBV10-3; cdr3_length: 17; d_call: TRBD1; j_call: TRBJ1-1; clone_size: -; cdr3_aa: CAISVRQGARGHTEAFF; cdr3_nt: TGTGCCATCAGTGTAAGACAGGGGGCGCGGGGCCACACTGAAGCTTTCTTT